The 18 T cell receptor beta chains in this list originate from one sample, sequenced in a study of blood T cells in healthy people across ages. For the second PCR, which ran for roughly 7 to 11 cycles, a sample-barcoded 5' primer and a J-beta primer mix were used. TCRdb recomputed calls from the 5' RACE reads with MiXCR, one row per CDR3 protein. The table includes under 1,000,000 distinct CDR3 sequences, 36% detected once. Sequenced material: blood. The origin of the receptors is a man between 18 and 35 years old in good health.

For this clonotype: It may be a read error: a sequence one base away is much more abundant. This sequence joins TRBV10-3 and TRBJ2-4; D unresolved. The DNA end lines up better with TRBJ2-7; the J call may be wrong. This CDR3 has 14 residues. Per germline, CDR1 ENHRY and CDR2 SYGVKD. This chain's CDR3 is CAIREMESSYEQYF. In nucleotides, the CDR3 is TGTGCCATCAGGGAGATGGAAAGCTCCTACGAGCAGTACTTC.

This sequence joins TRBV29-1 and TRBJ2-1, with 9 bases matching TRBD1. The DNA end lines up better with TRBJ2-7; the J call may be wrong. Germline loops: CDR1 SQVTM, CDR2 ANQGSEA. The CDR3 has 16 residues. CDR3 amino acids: CSVASGQGLSYNEQYF. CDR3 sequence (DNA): TGCAGCGTTGCCTCCGGACAGGGGCTCTCCTACAATGAGCAGTACTTC.

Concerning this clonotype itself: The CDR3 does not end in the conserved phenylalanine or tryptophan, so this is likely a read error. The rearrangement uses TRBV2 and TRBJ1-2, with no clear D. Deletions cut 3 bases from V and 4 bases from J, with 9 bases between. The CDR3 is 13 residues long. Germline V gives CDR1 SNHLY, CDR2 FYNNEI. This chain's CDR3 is CASSETAGYGYTC. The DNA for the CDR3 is TGTGCCAGCAGTGAGACCGCTGGCTATGGCTACACCTGC.

CDR3 sequence (DNA): TGTGCCAGCAGTTTCATGTGGGGTGGGGACAGCTTTTCCCTCCACTTT. Its translation: CASSFMWGGDSFSLHF. The chain recombines TRBV12-3 or TRBV12-4 with TRBJ1-6; 7 bases map to TRBD1. V shed 3 bases, J shed 14 bases, and the junction held 16 bases outside the gene matches. This CDR3 has 16 amino acids.

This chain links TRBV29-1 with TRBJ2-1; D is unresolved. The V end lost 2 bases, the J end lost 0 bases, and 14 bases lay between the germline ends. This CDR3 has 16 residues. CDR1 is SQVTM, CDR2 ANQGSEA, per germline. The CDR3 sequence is CSVETSLASSYNEQFF. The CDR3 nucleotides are TGCAGCGTTGAAACCTCCCTGGCAAGCTCCTACAATGAGCAGTTCTTC.

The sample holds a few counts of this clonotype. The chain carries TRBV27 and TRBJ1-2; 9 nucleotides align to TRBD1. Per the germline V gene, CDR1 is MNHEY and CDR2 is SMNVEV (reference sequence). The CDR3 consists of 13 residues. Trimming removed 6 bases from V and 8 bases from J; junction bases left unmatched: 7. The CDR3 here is CASRGDRAKGYTF. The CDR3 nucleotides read TGTGCCAGCAGGGGGGACAGGGCAAAGGGCTACACCTTC.

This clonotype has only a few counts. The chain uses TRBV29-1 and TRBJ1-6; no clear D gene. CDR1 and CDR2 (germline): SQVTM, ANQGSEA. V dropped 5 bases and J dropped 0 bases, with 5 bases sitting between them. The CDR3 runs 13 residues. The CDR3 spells CSVSSSYNSPLHF. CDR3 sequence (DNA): TGCAGCGTTAGTAGCTCCTATAATTCACCCCTCCACTTT.

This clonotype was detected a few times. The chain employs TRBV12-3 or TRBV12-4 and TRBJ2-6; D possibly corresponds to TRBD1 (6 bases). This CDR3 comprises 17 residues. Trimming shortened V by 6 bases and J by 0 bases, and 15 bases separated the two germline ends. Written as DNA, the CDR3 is TGTGCCAGCAGCCCCGGACAGTGGAGCTCTGGGGCCAACGTCCTGACTTTC. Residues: CASSPGQWSSGANVLTF.

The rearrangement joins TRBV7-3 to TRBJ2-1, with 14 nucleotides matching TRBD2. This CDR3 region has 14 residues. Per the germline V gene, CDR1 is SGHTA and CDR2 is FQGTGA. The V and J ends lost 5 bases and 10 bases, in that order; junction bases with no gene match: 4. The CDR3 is CASSMGLAGVEQFF. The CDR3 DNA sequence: TGTGCCAGCAGCATGGGACTAGCGGGGGTGGAGCAGTTCTTC.

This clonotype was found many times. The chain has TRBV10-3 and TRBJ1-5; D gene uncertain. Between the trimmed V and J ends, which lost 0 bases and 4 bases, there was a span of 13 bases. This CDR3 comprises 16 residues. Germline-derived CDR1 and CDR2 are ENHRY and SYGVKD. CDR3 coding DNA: TGTGCCATCAGTGAGTCCAAGGAGATTGGGAATCAGCCCCAGCATTTT. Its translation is CAISESKEIGNQPQHF.

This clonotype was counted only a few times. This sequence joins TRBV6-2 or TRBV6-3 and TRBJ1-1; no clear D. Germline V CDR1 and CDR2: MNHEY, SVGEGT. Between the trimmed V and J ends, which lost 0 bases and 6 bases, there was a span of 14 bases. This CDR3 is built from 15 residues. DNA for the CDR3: TGTGCCAGCAGTTACTCACCCTCACATGGTCCTGAAGCTTTCTTT. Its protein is CASSYSPSHGPEAFF.

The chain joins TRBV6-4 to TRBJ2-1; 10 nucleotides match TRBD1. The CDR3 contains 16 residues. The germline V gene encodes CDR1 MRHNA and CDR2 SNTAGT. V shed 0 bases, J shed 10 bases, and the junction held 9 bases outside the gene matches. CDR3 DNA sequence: TGTGCCAGCAGTGACTCAATAGGGACAGGGGTAGAGGAGCAGTTCTTC. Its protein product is CASSDSIGTGVEEQFF.

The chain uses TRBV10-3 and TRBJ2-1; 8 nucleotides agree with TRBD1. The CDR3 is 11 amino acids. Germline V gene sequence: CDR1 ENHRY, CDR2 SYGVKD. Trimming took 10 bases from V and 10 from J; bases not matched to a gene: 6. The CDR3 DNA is TGTGCCACCCAGGGGGCCCGGGAGCAGTTCTTC. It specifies CATQGAREQFF.

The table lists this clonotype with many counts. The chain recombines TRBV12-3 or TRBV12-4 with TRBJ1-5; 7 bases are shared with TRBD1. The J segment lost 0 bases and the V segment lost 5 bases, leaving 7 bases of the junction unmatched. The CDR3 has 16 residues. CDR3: CASSTGDGFSNQPQHF. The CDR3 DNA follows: TGTGCCAGCAGTACAGGGGACGGATTTAGCAATCAGCCCCAGCATTTT.

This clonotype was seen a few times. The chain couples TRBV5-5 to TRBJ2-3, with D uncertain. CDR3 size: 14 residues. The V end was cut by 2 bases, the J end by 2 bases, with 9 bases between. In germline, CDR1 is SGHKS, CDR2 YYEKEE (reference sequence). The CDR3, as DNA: TGTGCCAGCAGCTTAGGGATAGCCACAGATACGCAGTATTTT. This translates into CASSLGIATDTQYF.

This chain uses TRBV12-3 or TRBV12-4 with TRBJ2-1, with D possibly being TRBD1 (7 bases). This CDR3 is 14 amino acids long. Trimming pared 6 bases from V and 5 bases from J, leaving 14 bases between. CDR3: CASSSRDSDNEQFF. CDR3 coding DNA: TGTGCCAGCAGCTCGCGGGACAGCGACAATGAGCAGTTCTTC.

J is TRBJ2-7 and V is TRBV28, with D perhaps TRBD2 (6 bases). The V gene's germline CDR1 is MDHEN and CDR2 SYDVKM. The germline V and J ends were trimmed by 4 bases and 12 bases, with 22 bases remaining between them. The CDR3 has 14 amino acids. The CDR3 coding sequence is TGTGCCAGCAGTTCTAGCGCCCTGGGCAATTCGGTGTACTTC. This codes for CASSSSALGNSVYF. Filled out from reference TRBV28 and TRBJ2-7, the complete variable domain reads DVKVTQSSRYLVKRTGEKVFLECVQDMDHENMFWYRQDPGLGLRLIYFSYDVKMKEKGDIPEGYSVSREKKERFSLILESASTNQTSMYLCASSSSALGNSVYFGPGTRLTVT.

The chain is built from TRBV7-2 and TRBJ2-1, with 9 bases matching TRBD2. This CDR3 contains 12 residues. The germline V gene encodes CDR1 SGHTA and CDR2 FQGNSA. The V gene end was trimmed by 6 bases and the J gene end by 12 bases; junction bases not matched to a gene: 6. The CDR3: CASRMAGGRQFF. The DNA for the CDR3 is TGTGCCAGCAGGATGGCGGGGGGGCGGCAGTTCTTC.